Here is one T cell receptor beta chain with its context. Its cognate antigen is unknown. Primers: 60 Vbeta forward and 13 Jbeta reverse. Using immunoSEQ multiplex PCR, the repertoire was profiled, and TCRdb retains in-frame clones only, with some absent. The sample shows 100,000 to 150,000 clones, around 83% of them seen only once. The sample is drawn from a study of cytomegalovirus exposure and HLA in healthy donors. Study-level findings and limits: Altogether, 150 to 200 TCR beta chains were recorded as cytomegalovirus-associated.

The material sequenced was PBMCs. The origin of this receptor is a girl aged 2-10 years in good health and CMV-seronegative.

CDR3 in amino acids: CASSLVPGQPNEKLFF. The CDR3 nucleotides read TGCGCCAGCAGCTTAGTCCCGGGACAGCCTAATGAAAAACTGTTTTTT. The chain couples TRBV5-1 to TRBJ1-4; the match to TRBD1 covers 7 bases. The CDR3 extends over 16 amino acids. V was pared by 2 bases and J by 3 bases, with 7 bases of the junction left unmatched. Per the germline V gene, CDR1 is SGHRS and CDR2 is YFSETQ.